This T cell receptor beta chain was profiled in a study of blood T cell repertoires in COVID-19. Overall study: T cells, B-cell-depleted T cells, or PBMCs supplied cDNA or gDNA.

The length of the CDR3 is 17 residues. CDR1 is MDHEN and CDR2 is SYDVKM in the germline V gene. V lost 2 bases, J lost 6 bases, and 13 bases stayed unmatched. Authors' analysis steps: Reference gene primers were amplified, and this amplification served to estimate nucleated cell counts. TCRdb's table, derived via immunoSEQ multiplex PCR, lists solely in-frame clones and lacks some. Clone size and the V and J calls come from that table; the DNA yielded D and trimming. The sample holds some 90,000 clones; less than 90% are singletons and the top ten take 18%. The TCR comes from a woman of 80 years or more with acute or convalescent COVID-19. What was sequenced was peripheral blood. The chain links TRBV28 to TRBJ2-3; TRBD1 aligns across 8 bases. The chain's CDR3 is CASSLIGIGQGSDTQYF. The CDR3 nucleotides read TGTGCCAGCAGTTTAATCGGGATAGGACAGGGATCGGATACGCAGTATTTT.